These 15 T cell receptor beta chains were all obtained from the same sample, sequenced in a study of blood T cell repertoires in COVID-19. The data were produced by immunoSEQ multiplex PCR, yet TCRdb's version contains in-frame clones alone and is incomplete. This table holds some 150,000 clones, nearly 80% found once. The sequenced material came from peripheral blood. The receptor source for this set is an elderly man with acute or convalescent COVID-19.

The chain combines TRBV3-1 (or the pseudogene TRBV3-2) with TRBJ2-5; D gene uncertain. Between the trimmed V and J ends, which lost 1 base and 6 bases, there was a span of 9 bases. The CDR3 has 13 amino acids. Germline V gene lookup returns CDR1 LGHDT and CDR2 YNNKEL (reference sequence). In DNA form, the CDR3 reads TGTGCCAGCAGCCAAGTGGAGAGAAAGACCCAGTACTTC. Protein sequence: CASSQVERKTQYF.

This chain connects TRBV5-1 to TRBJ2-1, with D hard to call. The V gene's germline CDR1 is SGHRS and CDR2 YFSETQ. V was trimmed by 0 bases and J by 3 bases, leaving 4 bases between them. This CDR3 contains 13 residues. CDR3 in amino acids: CASSLASYNEQFF. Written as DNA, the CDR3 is TGCGCCAGCAGCTTGGCCAGCTACAATGAGCAGTTCTTC.

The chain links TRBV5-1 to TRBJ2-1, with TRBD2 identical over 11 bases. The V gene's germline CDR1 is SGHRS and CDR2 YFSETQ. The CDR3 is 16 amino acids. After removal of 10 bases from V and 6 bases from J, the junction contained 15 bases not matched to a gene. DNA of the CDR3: TGCGCCTCAACGGTCGTAGCGGGGGGGCCGGGCAATGAGCAGTTCTTC. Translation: CASTVVAGGPGNEQFF.

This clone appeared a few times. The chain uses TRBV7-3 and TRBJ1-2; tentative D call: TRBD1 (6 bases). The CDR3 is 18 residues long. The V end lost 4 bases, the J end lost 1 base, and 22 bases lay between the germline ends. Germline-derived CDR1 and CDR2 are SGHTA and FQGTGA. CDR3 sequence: CASSSEDRTSKGNYGYTF. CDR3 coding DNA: TGTGCCAGCAGCTCCGAAGACAGGACATCCAAGGGTAACTATGGCTACACCTTC.

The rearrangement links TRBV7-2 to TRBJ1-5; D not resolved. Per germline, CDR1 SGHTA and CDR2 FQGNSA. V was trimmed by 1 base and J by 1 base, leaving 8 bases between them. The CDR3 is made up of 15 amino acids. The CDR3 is CASSLGPASNQPQHF. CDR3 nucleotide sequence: TGTGCCAGCAGCTTAGGACCAGCGAGCAATCAGCCCCAGCATTTT.

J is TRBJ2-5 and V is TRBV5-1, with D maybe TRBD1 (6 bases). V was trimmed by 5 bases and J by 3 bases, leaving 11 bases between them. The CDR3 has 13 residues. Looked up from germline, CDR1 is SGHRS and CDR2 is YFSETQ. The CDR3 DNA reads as TGCGCCAGCAGGGGGGCGACCGAAGAGACCCAGTACTTC. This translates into CASRGATEETQYF.

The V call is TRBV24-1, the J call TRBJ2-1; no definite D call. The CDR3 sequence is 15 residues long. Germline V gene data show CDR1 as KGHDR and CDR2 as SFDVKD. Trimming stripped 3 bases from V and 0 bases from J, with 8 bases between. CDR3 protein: CATSDPPGSYNEQFF. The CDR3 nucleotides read TGTGCCACCAGTGATCCTCCGGGCTCCTACAATGAGCAGTTCTTC.

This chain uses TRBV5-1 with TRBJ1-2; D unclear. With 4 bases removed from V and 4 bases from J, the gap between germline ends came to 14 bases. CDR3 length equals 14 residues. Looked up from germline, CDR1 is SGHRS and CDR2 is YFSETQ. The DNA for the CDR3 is TGCGCCAGCAGCGCTTCCAGTGAACCCTATGGCTACACCTTC. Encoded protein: CASSASSEPYGYTF.

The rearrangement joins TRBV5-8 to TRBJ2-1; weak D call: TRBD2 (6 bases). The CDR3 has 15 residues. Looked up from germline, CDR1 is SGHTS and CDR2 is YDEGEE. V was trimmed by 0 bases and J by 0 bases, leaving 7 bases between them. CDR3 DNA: TGTGCCAGCAGCTTGGTGGGGGGCTCCTACAATGAGCAGTTCTTC. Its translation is CASSLVGGSYNEQFF.

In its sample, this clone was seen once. DNA of the CDR3: TGTGCCAGCAGTTCCCACGGGGGACAGACCAACTATGGCTACACCTTC. This codes for CASSSHGGQTNYGYTF. The chain links TRBV6-2 or TRBV6-3 to TRBJ1-2; 7 bases line up with TRBD1. The CDR3 covers 16 residues. V lost 4 bases to trimming and J lost 2 bases; unmatched junction nucleotides: 10. The germline V gene encodes CDR1 MNHEY and CDR2 SVGEGT.

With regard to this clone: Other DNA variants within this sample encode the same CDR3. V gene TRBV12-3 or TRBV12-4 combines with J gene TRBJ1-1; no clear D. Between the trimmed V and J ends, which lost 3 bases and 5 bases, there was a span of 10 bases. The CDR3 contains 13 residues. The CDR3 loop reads CASSFTLETEAFF. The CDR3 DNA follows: TGTGCCAGCAGTTTCACCTTGGAGACTGAAGCTTTCTTT.

The CDR3 sequence: CASSTRTSGDYEQYF. CDR3 nucleotide sequence: TGTGCCAGCAGCACTCGGACTAGCGGGGATTACGAGCAGTACTTC. This sequence joins TRBV7-2 and TRBJ2-7, with TRBD2 matching 12 bases. CDR3 length equals 15 residues. The V gene's germline CDR1 is SGHTA and CDR2 FQGNSA. V dropped 5 bases and J dropped 4; count of bases not matched to a gene: 6.

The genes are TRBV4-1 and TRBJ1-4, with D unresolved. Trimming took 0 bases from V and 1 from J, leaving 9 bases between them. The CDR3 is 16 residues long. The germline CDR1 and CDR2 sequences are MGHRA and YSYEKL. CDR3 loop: CASSQDRVGTNEKLFF. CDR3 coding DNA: TGCGCCAGCAGCCAAGATCGGGTGGGAACTAATGAAAAACTGTTTTTT.

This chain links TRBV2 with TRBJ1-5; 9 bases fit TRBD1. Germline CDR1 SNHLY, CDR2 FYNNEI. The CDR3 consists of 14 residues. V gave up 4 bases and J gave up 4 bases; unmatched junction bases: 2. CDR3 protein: CASSVGTGNQPQHF. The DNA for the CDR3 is TGTGCCAGCAGTGTCGGGACAGGGAATCAGCCCCAGCATTTT.

Here the CDR3 reads CASSSTRTDNYGYTF. The CDR3 DNA sequence: TGTGCCAGCAGTTCAACCCGGACAGATAACTATGGCTACACCTTC. The V and J genes are TRBV11-2 and TRBJ1-2; D possibly corresponds to TRBD1 (6 bases). This CDR3 spans 15 amino acids. CDR1 and CDR2 from the germline V gene are SGHAT and FQNNGV. Trimming took off 6 bases at V and 1 base at J, with 15 bases between the two ends.